This TCR beta chain was identified in a study of blood T cells in healthy people across ages. The CDR3 length is 15 residues. The germline V and J ends were trimmed by 2 bases and 2 bases, with 13 bases remaining between them. Per the germline V gene, CDR1 is SGHAT and CDR2 is FQNNGV. Through a sample-barcoded 5' primer and a J-beta primer mix, a second PCR was run for about 6 to 11 cycles. MiXCR, run by TCRdb on the 5' RACE reads, gives a single entry per CDR3 protein. The sample has 760,000 or so distinct CDR3 sequences, 20% to 30% seen once. Approximately 9.2 milliliters was the volume of peripheral blood drawn from each donor. This sample was shared with a second study, whose subject was T cells of mothers and their children. That publication notes: Primer M1S, used in the second PCR, introduced sample barcodes and 2-4 random nucleotides.

The sequenced sample consisted of blood. The chain carries TRBV11-2 and TRBJ2-7; maybe TRBD1 (6 bases). The TCR originated in a boy younger than 18 in good health. The CDR3 protein is CASSLLETGTYEQYF. The CDR3, as DNA: TGTGCCAGCAGCTTACTCGAGACAGGTACCTACGAGCAGTACTTC.